These 6 T cell receptor beta chains came from one sample sequenced in a study of T-cell reconstitution after alpha-beta-depleted transplantation in children (TCRdb year 2016). Library construction relied on PCR. TCRdb shows the sequencer as Illumina HiSeq 2500. TCR library preparation used molecular barcoding, with unique molecular identifiers applied to normalize quantification of the TCRbeta repertoire. TCRdb reanalyzed the raw reads on its own, using fastp at Q25 for trimming and MiXCR for clone calling, and kept in-frame beta chains. Rows are combined by CDR3 protein, so each entry shows the most common genes and DNA. Recorded for this sample are hundreds of thousands of distinct CDR3 sequences; under 9.5% of them occurred a single time. The ten top clones hold around 6% of the sample. Specimen: PBMCs from the stem cell graft donor, collected from the stem cell graft. These receptors all come from a human donor who donated a stem cell graft to a child with acute lymphoblastic leukemia.

On this clonotype: One end of the junction is discordant with germline, which a read error may explain. V is TRBV11-2 and J is TRBJ2-5, with TRBD2 matching 8 bases. Per the germline V gene, CDR1 is SGHAT and CDR2 is FQNNGV. This CDR3 has 18 amino acids. In DNA form, the CDR3 reads TGTGTCAGCAGCTTGGGAGCTGCTAGCGGGTCCGTGAGGGAGACCCAGTACTTC. Protein: CVSSLGAASGSVRETQYF.

This clonotype was seen only a few times. The chain employs TRBV12-3 or TRBV12-4 and TRBJ1-3, with D uncertain. The V and J ends lost 3 bases and 0 bases respectively, with 6 bases between them. The CDR3 is 14 residues long. CDR3 protein: CASSFRNSGNTIYF. The CDR3 DNA is TGTGCCAGCAGTTTCAGGAACTCTGGAAACACCATATATTTT.

The gene calls are TRBV5-1 and TRBJ2-7, with TRBD1 matching over 9 bases. Germline V gives CDR1 SGHRS, CDR2 YFSETQ. The CDR3 runs 17 residues. After removal of 2 bases from V and 5 bases from J, the junction contained 14 bases not matched to a gene. CDR3 DNA: TGCGCCAGCAGCTTATTACCCCCACAGGGGGCGCCCAACGAGCAGTACTTC. It is translated as CASSLLPPQGAPNEQYF.

The table lists this clonotype with a few counts. The chain recombines TRBV6-2 or TRBV6-3 with TRBJ1-5; D is ambiguous. Germline V CDR1 and CDR2: MNHEY, SVGEGT. V dropped 8 bases and J dropped 2 bases, with 10 bases sitting between them. This CDR3 spans 13 amino acids. The CDR3 loop reads CASFRGGNQPQHF. In DNA, the CDR3 is TGTGCCAGCTTTCGTGGGGGCAATCAGCCCCAGCATTTT.

The V and J genes are TRBV5-1 and TRBJ1-4, with 7 bases that match TRBD1. Germline assignment: CDR1 SGHRS and CDR2 YFSETQ. V shed 2 bases and J 3 bases; nucleotides not matched to a gene: 1. The CDR3 spans 14 residues. Written as DNA, the CDR3 is TGCGCCAGCAGCTTTGGGACAGCTAATGAAAAACTGTTTTTT. Translation: CASSFGTANEKLFF.

This clonotype was counted many times. Compared with germline, one end of the junction differs, possibly owing to a read error. V is TRBV12-3 or TRBV12-4 and J is TRBJ2-1, with TRBD2 identical over 11 bases. The CDR3 has 16 residues. The CDR3 spells CASSPGTSGSNNEQFF. CDR3 nucleotides: TGTGCCAGCAGTCCCGGGACTAGCGGCTCCAACAATGAGCAGTTCTTC.